This TCR beta chain originates from a study of blood T cell repertoires in COVID-19. Study-level information: PBMCs, B-cell-depleted T cells, or T cells were the source of the cDNA or gDNA that made up the material.

CDR3 length: 15 amino acids. Germline V lookup: CDR1 MNHEY, CDR2 SVGAGI. V dropped 7 bases and J dropped 1 base, with 15 bases sitting between them. Original handling: Researchers report that nucleated cell counts were estimated from reference gene primer amplification. Measured with immunoSEQ multiplex PCR; TCRdb has only the in-frame clones, and not every one. The V and J calls and clone size are taken from that table; D and trimming were inferred from the DNA. Of about 60,000 clones in the sample, roughly 82% were seen once. This clonotype originated in a man between 60 and 75 years old with acute or convalescent COVID-19. The rearrangement uses TRBV6-5 and TRBJ2-3; no firm D call. Sequencing was carried out using peripheral blood. The CDR3 region is CASKRRVRGTDTQYF. The CDR3 DNA is TGTGCCAGCAAACGTCGGGTACGTGGCACAGATACGCAGTATTTT.